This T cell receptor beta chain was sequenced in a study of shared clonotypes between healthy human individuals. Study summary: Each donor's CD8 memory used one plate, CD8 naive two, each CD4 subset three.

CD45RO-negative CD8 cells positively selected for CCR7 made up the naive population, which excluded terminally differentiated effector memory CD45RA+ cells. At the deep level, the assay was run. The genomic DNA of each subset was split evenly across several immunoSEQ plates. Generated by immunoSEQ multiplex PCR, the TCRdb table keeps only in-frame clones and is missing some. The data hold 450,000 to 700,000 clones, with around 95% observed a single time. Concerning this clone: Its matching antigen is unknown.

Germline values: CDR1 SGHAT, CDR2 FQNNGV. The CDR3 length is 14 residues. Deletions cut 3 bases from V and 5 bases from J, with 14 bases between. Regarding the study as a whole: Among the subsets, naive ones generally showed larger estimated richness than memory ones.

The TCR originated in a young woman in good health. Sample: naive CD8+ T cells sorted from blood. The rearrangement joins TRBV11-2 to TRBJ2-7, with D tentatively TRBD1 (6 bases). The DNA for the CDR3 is TGTGCCAGCAGCTTTTACAGGGTTGTAGACGAGCAGTACTTC. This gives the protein CASSFYRVVDEQYF.